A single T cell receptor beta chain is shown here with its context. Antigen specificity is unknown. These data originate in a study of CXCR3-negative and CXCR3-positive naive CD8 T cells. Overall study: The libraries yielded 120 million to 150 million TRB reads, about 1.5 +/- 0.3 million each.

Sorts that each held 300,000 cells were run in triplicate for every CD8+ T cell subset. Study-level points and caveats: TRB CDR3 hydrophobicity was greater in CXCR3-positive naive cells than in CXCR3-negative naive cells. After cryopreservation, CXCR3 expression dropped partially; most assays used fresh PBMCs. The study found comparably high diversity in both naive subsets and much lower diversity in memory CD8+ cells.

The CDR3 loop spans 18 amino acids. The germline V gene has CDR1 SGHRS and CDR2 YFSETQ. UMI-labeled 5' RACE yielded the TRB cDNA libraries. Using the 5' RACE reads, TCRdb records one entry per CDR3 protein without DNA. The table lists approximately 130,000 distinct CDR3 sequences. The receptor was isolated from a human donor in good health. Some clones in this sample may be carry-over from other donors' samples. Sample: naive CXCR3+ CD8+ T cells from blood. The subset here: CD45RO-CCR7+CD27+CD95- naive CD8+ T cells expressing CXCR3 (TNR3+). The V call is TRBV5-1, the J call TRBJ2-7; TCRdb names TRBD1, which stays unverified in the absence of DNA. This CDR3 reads CASSLDGDSWASIREQYF.